This TCR beta chain originates from a study of blood T cell repertoires in COVID-19. Study as a whole: PBMCs, B-cell-depleted T cells, or T cells provided the cDNA or gDNA that made up the material.

From germline, CDR1 is KGHDR and CDR2 SFDVKD. V was clipped by 3 bases and J by 8 bases; unmatched bases: 10. CDR3 size: 16 residues. In the authors' methods: Estimated nucleated cell counts came from reference gene primer amplification. Only in-frame clones appear in the TCRdb table, and some are missing; sequencing was by immunoSEQ multiplex PCR. The DNA was the basis for D and trimming; V, J and clone size are from that table. The sample has roughly 250,000 clones; approximately 90% are singletons. The sequenced material came from peripheral blood. The sequence derives from a man aged 55 to 70 who had recovered from COVID-19. The chain links TRBV24-1 to TRBJ1-2; 11 nucleotides line up with TRBD1. Here the CDR3 reads CATSDPGTGGPSGYTF. The CDR3 DNA reads as TGTGCCACCAGTGATCCCGGGACAGGGGGTCCGAGCGGCTACACCTTC.